Below, one TCR beta chain is given with its context. Four PCR rounds used nested alpha and beta constant region primers plus the SP2 primer. A single record per CDR3 protein comes from TCRdb applying MiXCR to the 5' RACE reads. Of about 59,000 distinct CDR3 sequences detected, 8% appear once; the ten largest clones hold 15% to 20%. An oligonucleotide containing a UMI was ligated to the 3' end of TCR cDNA. With 5 bases removed from V and 4 bases from J, the gap between germline ends came to 17 bases. The CDR3 covers 15 residues. Germline V gene lookup returns CDR1 SGHVS and CDR2 FQNEAQ. The sample belongs to a study of naive and memory T cell subsets.

This receptor was obtained from a female donor in good health. V is TRBV7-8 and J is TRBJ1-2, with D tentatively TRBD1 (5 bases). For the CDR3, the DNA is TGTGCCAGCAGCCCTGGGCGGGGAAGGGGCTATGGCTACACCTTC. As protein: CASSPGRGRGYGYTF.